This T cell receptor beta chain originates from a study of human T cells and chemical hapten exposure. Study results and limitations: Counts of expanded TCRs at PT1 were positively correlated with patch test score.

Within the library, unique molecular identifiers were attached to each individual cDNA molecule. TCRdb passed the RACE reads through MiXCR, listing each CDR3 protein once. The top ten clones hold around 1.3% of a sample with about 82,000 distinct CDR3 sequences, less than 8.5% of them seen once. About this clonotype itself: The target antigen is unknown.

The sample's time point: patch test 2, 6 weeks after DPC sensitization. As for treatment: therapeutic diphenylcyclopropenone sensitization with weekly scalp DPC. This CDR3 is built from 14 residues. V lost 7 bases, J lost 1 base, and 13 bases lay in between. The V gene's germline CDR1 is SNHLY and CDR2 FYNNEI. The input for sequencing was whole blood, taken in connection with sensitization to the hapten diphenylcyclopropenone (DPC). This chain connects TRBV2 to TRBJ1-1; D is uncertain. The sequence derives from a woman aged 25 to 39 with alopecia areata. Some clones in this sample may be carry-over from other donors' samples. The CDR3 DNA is TGTGCCAGCAAGTTTGGGCCAGGGAACACTGAAGCTTTCTTT. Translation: CASKFGPGNTEAFF. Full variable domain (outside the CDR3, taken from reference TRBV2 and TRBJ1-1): EPEVTQTPSHQVTQMGQEVILRCVPISNHLYFYWYRQILGQKVEFLVSFYNNEISEKSEIFDDQFSVERPDGSNFTLKIRSTKLEDSAMYFCASKFGPGNTEAFFGQGTRLTVV.